These T cell receptor beta chains were read from a single sample in a study of blood T cells in healthy people across ages. TCRdb itself ran the 5' RACE reads through MiXCR, one entry per CDR3 protein. The repertoire has roughly 1.6 million distinct CDR3 sequences, approximately 32% of them found once; the top ten carry over 9%. The sequenced material came from blood. The receptor set was obtained from a woman between 25 and 40 years old in good health. Each CDR3 is given with its conserved first and last residue. Fields, in order: clone size, CDR3 length, V gene, D gene, J gene, CDR3 DNA, CDR3 protein. A D gene is named only where the DNA matches it firmly. Not all rows give a size; the values are once, few, many and, for expanded clones, a class.

-,14,TRBV28,TRBD1,TRBJ1-5,TGTGCCAGCACCCGGGACAGCGAATTTCAGCCCCAGCATTTT,CASTRDSEFQPQHF
few,16,TRBV5-4,TRBD1,TRBJ2-5,TGTGCCAGCAGCCCGAGACAGGGGAAGAACCAAGAGACCCAGTACTTC,CASSPRQGKNQETQYF
many,15,TRBV20-1,-,TRBJ2-1,TGCAGTGCTAGTGCCCTAGCGTCTGGGGGCAATGAGCAGTTCTTC,CSASALASGGNEQFF
-,21,TRBV20-1,TRBD1,TRBJ2-3,TGCAGTGCCATACGCACACAGGGGCCGGCCGGAATTTTTGTTTTGGGAGATACGCGGTATTTT,CSAIRTQGPAGIFVLGDTRYF
few,13,TRBV7-3,-,TRBJ2-3,TGTGCCAGCAGCGTACAGACCACAGATACGCAGTATTTT,CASSVQTTDTQYF
many,14,TRBV7-8,-,TRBJ2-5,TGTGCCAGCAGCGTACAGGAGTACCAAGAGACCCAGTACTTC,CASSVQEYQETQYF
-,12,TRBV6-1,-,TRBJ1-2,TGTGCCAGCATCGGGGGGGACTATGGCTACACCTTC,CASIGGDYGYTF
-,13,TRBV9,-,TRBJ2-7,TGTGCCAGCAGCGTAGAGTCAGGGTTCGAGCAGTACTTC,CASSVESGFEQYF
-,14,TRBV4-1,-,TRBJ2-1,TGCGCCAGCCTAACTGGCCCCGGGGCGGGTGAGCAGTTCTTC,CASLTGPGAGEQFF
-,13,TRBV5-6,-,TRBJ2-5,TGTGCCGGCAGCCTAGGGTCCCAAGAGACCCAGTACTTC,CAGSLGSQETQYF
many,12,TRBV29-1,TRBD2,TRBJ2-1,TGCAGCGTCGAGCCGGGGGGGGCGAAACAGTTCTTC,CSVEPGGAKQFF
-,16,TRBV15,-,TRBJ2-6,TGTGCCACCAGCAGTTTAACGGGCTCTGGGGCCAACGTCCTGACTTTC,CATSSLTGSGANVLTF
-,14,TRBV20-1,-,TRBJ2-3,TGCAGTGCTTATACTAGGAGTAACACAGATACGCAGTATTTT,CSAYTRSNTDTQYF
-,13,TRBV27,TRBD1,TRBJ2-7,TGTGCCAGCAGTTCGACAGGGGTTCACGAGCAGTACTTC,CASSSTGVHEQYF
-,17,TRBV9,TRBD2,TRBJ2-3,TGTGCCAGCAGCGTCCATAGCGGGGTCAGCGTCGCAGATACGCAGTATTTT,CASSVHSGVSVADTQYF
few,18,TRBV7-2,TRBD1,TRBJ1-1,TGTGCCAGCACCCTGAAAGAGTGGGACAGAACGCGGAACACTGAAGCTTTCTTT,CASTLKEWDRTRNTEAFF
-,13,TRBV24-1,-,TRBJ2-3,TGTGCCACCAGTGACAGTAGGGGACCTGGCCAGTATTTT,CATSDSRGPGQYF
-,18,TRBV5-1,TRBD2,TRBJ2-5,TGCGCCAGCAGCCTGGGACTAGCGGGAGCCTCAATCCAAGAGACCCAGTACTTC,CASSLGLAGASIQETQYF
-,16,TRBV20-1,-,TRBJ2-1,TGCAGTGCCAGGGTTCGGAGCAGTCGCTCCTACAATGAGCAGTTCTTC,CSARVRSSRSYNEQFF
-,15,TRBV6-2/TRBV6-3,-,TRBJ2-5,TGTGCCAGCAGTTACTCGGGCAGGGGATTAGAGACCCAGTACTTC,CASSYSGRGLETQYF
-,14,TRBV20-1,TRBD2,TRBJ2-7,TGCAGTGCTAGATCCAGCGGGAGGGCCGACGAGCAGTACTTC,CSARSSGRADEQYF
-,12,TRBV20-1,-,TRBJ1-2,TGCAGTGATCGAGGCAGAAACTATGGCTACACCTTC,CSDRGRNYGYTF
few,13,TRBV24-1,-,TRBJ2-7,TGTGCCACCAGTGACGGTCGGTTATACGAGCAGTACTTC,CATSDGRLYEQYF
few,15,TRBV27,TRBD1,TRBJ2-3,TGTGCCAGCAGTTTATCACAGGGGAGCACAGACACGCAGTATTTT,CASSLSQGSTDTQYF
once,14,TRBV6-5,TRBD1,TRBJ1-1,TGTGCCGGCAGACCTACAGGGGACGGGACTGAAGCTTTCTTT,CAGRPTGDGTEAFF
-,20,TRBV6-9,TRBD1,TRBJ2-4,TGTGCCAGCAGCTCCGCTCTAGGGACAGGGGCCCATTCAAGCAAAAACATTCAGTACTTC,CASSSALGTGAHSSKNIQYF
-,16,TRBV28,-,TRBJ2-3,TGTGCCAGCAGTCAACCAGGAGTATTTGGCACAGATACGCAGTATTTT,CASSQPGVFGTDTQYF
-,17,TRBV4-1,TRBD2,TRBJ2-1,TGCGCCAGCAGCCAAGATATCAATTCGGGGGGGTACAATGAGCAGTTCTTC,CASSQDINSGGYNEQFF
few,16,TRBV6-5,-,TRBJ2-2,TGTGCCAGCAGGAGCCAAACGGCCCGGCTGACCGGGGAGCTGTTTTTT,CASRSQTARLTGELFF
-,13,TRBV20-1,-,TRBJ2-3,TGCAGTGCTAAGACTAGTTTCATAGATACGCAGTATTTT,CSAKTSFIDTQYF
once,16,TRBV4-1,TRBD1,TRBJ1-2,TGCGCCGGCAGCCACAGGGGCAGGACGGAGAACTATGGCTACACCTTC,CAGSHRGRTENYGYTF
few,15,TRBV27,-,TRBJ1-2,TGTGCCAGCTGCTCGGTGGCAGCTAATTTTGTTGGCTACACCTTC,CASCSVAANFVGYTF
-,17,TRBV11-2,TRBD1,TRBJ2-2,TGTGCCAGCAGCACCGGTGTTGGAACCGGGACAGCCGGGGAGCTGTTTTTT,CASSTGVGTGTAGELFF
-,15,TRBV5-1,TRBD1,TRBJ1-1,TGCGCCAGCAGCTTGTTTCTGAGGACAGGGGGAGAAGCTTTCTTT,CASSLFLRTGGEAFF
few,17,TRBV15,TRBD2,TRBJ2-7,TGTGCCACCAGCATGCTGCTTAGTAGACTAGCGGGAGCCGGGCAGTACTTC,CATSMLLSRLAGAGQYF
-,12,TRBV29-1,TRBD2,TRBJ2-7,TGCAGCGTTCCGGGAGGGGGGTCGGGGCAGTACTTC,CSVPGGGSGQYF